This TCR beta chain derives from a study of T-cell reconstitution after alpha-beta-depleted transplantation in children. Study results and limitations: High day-60 TCRbeta diversity in some patients came from surviving recipient T cells and thymic progenitors.

V trimming: 4 bases; J trimming: 2 bases; junction bases outside the gene matches: 1. Per the germline V gene, CDR1 is LGHNA and CDR2 is YNFKEQ. The CDR3 has 14 residues. This clonotype has ten or more counts. Its antigen is unidentified. Unique molecular identifiers tagged the TCRbeta library. TCRdb processed the PCR reads anew with MiXCR; each CDR3 protein has one entry. This table has 700,000 to 950,000 distinct CDR3 sequences, around 17% appearing once. This sequence originates from a male patient aged 10 to 17 who had a stem cell transplant for acute lymphoblastic leukemia, so the T cells may come from the graft donor. V is TRBV4-2 and J is TRBJ2-7; 11 bases match TRBD1. The input for sequencing was PBMCs, mostly from graft donor cells, taken 360 days after TCRalphabeta/CD19-depleted stem cell transplant. The CDR3 DNA sequence: TGTGCCAGCAGCCGGGACAGGGGGACCTACGAGCAGTACTTC. As protein: CASSRDRGTYEQYF.